This T cell receptor (beta chain) was documented in a study of blood T cell repertoires in COVID-19. Whole-study context: T cells, B-cell-depleted T cells, or PBMCs supplied cDNA or gDNA.

The CDR3 has 13 amino acids. Trimming removed 5 bases from V and 5 bases from J; junction bases left unmatched: 3. Germline lookup yields CDR1 GTSNPN and CDR2 SVGIG (reference sequence). Methods used by the authors: Estimation of nucleated cell counts was performed using reference gene primer amplification. Sequenced by immunoSEQ multiplex PCR; TCRdb stores in-frame clones only, minus some. V and J calls and clone size come straight from that table; D and trimming were deduced from the DNA. The sample consists of over 150,000 clones, about 85% of them appearing once. The receptor's source is a man in his 60s with COVID-19, enrolled during active disease. The chain couples TRBV30 to TRBJ1-6; 7 bases agree with TRBD1. The specimen sequenced was peripheral blood. CDR3 bases: TGTGCCTGGTCGGGACAGAATAATTCACCCCTCCACTTT. Protein product: CAWSGQNNSPLHF.